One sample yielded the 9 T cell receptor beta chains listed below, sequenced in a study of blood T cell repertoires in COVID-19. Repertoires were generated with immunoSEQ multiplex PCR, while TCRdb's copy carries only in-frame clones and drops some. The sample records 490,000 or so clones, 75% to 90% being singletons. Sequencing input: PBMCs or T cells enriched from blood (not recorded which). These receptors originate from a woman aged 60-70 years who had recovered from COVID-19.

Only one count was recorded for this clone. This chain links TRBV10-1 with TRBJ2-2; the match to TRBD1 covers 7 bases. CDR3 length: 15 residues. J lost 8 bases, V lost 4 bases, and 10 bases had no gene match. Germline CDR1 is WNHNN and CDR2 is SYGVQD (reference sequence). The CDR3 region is CASSGGTGAVGELFF. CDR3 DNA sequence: TGCGCCAGCAGTGGAGGAACAGGGGCTGTAGGGGAGCTGTTTTTT.

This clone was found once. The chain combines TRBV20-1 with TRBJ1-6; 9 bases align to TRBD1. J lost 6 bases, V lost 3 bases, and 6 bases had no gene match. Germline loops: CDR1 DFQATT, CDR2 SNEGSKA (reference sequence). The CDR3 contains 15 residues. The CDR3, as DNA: TGCAGTGCTAGTGGTCGGGACAGGGTTAATTCACCCCTCCACTTT. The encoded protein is CSASGRDRVNSPLHF.

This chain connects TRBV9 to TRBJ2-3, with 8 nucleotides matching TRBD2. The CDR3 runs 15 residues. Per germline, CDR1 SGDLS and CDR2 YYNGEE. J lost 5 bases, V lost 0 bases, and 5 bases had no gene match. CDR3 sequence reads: CASSVAERGRDTQYF. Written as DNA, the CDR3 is TGTGCCAGCAGCGTAGCCGAGCGGGGGAGAGATACGCAGTATTTT. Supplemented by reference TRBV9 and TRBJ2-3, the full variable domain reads DSGVTQTPKHLITATGQRVTLRCSPRSGDLSVYWYQQSLDQGLQFLIQYYNGEERAKGNILERFSAQQFPDLHSELNLSSLELGDSALYFCASSVAERGRDTQYFGPGTRLTVL.

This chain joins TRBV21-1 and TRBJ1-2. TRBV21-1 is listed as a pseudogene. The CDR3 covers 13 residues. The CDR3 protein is CASSKTPRGGYTF. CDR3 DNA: TGTGCCAGCAGCAAAACCCCTAGAGGGGGCTACACCTTC.

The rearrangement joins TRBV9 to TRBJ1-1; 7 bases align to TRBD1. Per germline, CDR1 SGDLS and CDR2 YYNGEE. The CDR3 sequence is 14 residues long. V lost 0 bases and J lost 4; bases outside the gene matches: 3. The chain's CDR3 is CASSVAQGGTEAFF. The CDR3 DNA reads TGTGCCAGCAGCGTAGCGCAGGGGGGCACTGAAGCTTTCTTT.

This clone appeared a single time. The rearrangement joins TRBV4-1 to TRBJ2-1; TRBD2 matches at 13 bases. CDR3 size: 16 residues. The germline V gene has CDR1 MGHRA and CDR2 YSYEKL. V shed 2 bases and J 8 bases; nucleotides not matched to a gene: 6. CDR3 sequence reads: CASSQLTSGGQDEQFF. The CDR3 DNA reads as TGCGCCAGCAGCCAATTGACTAGCGGGGGGCAGGATGAGCAGTTCTTC.

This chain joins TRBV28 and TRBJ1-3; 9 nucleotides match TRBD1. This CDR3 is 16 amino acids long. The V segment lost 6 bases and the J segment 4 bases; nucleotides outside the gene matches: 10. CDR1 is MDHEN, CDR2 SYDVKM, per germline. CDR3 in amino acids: CASRNPGTGNGNTIYF. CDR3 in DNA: TGTGCCAGCAGAAACCCCGGGACAGGGAACGGAAACACCATATATTTT.

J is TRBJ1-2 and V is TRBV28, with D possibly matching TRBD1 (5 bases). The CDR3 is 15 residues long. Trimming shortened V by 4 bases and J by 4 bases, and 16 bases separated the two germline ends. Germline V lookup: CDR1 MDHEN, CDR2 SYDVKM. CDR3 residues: CASSYSGPRIYGYTF. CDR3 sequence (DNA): TGTGCCAGCAGTTATTCAGGGCCGCGTATCTATGGCTACACCTTC.

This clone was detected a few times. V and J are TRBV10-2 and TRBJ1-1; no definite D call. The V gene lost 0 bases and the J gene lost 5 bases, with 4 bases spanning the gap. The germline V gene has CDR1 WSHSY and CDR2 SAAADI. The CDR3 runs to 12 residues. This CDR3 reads CASSESGTEAFF. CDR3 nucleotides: TGCGCCAGCAGTGAGTCCGGGACTGAAGCTTTCTTT.